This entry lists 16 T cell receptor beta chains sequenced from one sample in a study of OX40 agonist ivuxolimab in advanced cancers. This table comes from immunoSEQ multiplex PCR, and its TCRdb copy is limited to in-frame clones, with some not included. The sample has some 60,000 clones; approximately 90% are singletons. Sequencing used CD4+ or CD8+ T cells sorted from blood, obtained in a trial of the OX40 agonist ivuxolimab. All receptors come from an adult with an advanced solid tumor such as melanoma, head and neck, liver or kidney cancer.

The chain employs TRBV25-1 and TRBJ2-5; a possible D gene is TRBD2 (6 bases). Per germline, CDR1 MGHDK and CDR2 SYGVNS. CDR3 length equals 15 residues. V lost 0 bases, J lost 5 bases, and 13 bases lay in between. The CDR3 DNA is TGTGCCAGCAGTGAATATGGAGGGCCGAGGGAGACCCAGTACTTC. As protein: CASSEYGGPRETQYF.

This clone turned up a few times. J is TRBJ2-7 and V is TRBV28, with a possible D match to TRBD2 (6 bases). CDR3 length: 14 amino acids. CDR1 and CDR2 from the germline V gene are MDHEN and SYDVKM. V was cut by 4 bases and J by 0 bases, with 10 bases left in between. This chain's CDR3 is CASSWERASYEQYF. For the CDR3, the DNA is TGTGCCAGCAGTTGGGAGCGGGCCTCCTACGAGCAGTACTTC.

CDR3 sequence: CASARVGSNQPQHF. For the CDR3, the DNA is TGTGCCAGCGCACGAGTAGGAAGCAATCAGCCCCAGCATTTT. V is TRBV27 and J is TRBJ1-5; the D is unclear. CDR3 size: 14 residues. CDR1 and CDR2 (germline): MNHEY, SMNVEV (reference sequence). V lost 8 bases, J lost 1 base, and 12 bases lay in between.

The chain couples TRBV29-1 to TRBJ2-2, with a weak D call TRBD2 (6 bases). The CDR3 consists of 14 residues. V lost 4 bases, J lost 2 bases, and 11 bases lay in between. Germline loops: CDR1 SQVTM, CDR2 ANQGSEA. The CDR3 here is CSVVLAENTGELFF. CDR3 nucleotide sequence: TGCAGCGTTGTCTTAGCGGAAAACACCGGGGAGCTGTTTTTT.

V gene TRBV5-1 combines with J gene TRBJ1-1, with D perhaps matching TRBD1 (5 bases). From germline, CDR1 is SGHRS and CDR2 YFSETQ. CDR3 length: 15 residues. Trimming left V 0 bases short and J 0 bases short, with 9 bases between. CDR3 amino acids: CASSLGRGMNTEAFF. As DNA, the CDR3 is TGCGCCAGCAGCTTGGGTCGGGGGATGAACACTGAAGCTTTCTTT.

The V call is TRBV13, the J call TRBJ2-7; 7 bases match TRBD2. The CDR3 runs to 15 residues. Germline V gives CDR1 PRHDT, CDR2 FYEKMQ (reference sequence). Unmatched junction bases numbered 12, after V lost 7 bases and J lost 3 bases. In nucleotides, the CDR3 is TGTGCCAGCACCCCCTTGGGAGCGGGAATCTACGAGCAGTACTTC. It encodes CASTPLGAGIYEQYF.

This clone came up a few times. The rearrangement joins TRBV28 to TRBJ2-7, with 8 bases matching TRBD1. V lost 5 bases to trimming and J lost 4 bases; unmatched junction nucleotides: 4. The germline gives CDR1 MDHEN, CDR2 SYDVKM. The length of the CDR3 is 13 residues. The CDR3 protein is CASSNRGEYEQYF. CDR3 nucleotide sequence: TGTGCCAGCAGTAACAGGGGGGAATACGAGCAGTACTTC. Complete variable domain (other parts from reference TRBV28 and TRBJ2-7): DVKVTQSSRYLVKRTGEKVFLECVQDMDHENMFWYRQDPGLGLRLIYFSYDVKMKEKGDIPEGYSVSREKKERFSLILESASTNQTSMYLCASSNRGEYEQYFGPGTRLTVT.

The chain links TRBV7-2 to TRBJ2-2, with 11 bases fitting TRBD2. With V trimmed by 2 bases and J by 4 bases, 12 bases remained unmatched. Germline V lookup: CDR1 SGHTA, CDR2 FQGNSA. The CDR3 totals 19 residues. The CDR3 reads CASSLNAPGLAEITGELFF. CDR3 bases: TGTGCCAGCAGCTTAAATGCACCGGGACTAGCGGAAATCACCGGGGAGCTGTTTTTT.

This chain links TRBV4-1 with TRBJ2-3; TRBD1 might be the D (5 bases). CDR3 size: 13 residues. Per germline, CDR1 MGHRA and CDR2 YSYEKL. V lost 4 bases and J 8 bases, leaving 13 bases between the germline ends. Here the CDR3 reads CASSLVTGATQYF. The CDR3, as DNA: TGCGCCAGCAGCCTGGTGACTGGGGCTACGCAGTATTTT.

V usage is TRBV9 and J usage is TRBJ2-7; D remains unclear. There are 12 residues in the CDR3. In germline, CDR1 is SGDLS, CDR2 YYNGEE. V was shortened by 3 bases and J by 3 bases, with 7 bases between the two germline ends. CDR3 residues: CASSAPGYEQYF. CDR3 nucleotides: TGTGCCAGCAGCGCTCCGGGCTACGAGCAGTACTTC.

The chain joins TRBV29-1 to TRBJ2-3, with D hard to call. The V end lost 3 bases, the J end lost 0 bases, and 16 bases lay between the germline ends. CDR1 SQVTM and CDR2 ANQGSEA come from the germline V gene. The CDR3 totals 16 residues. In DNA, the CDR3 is TGCAGCGTTGACGATCCTTTTACCGCTAGCACAGATACGCAGTATTTT. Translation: CSVDDPFTASTDTQYF.

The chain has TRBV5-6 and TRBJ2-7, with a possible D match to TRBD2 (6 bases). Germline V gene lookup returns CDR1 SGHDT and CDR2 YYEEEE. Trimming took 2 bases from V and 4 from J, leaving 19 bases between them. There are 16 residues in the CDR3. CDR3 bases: TGTGCCAGCAGCTTTGCCCCCGGACTATCAGAGTACGAGCAGTACTTC. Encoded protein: CASSFAPGLSEYEQYF. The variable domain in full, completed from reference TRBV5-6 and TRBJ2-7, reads DAGVTQSPTHLIKTRGQQVTLRCSPKSGHDTVSWYQQALGQGPQFIFQYYEEEERQRGNFPDRFSGHQFPNYSSELNVNALLLGDSALYLCASSFAPGLSEYEQYFGPGTRLTVT.

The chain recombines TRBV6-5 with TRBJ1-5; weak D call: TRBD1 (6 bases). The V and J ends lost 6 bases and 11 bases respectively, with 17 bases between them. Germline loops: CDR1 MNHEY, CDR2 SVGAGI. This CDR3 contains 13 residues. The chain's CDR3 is CASREDRSRAQHF. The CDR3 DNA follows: TGTGCCAGCAGGGAAGACAGGTCAAGGGCCCAGCATTTT.

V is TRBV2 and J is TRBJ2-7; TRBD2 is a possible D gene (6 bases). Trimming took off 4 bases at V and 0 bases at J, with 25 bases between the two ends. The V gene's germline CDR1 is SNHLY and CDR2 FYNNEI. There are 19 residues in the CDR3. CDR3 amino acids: CASSVLKLWGTHDSYEQYF. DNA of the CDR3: TGTGCCAGCAGTGTCCTGAAGTTATGGGGGACTCACGACTCCTACGAGCAGTACTTC.

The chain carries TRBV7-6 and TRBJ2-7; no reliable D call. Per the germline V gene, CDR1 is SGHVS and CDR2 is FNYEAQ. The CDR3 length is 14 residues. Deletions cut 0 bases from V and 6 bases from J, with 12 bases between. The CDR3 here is CASSLAPDEREQYF. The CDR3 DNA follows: TGTGCCAGCAGCTTAGCCCCCGATGAGCGCGAGCAGTACTTC.

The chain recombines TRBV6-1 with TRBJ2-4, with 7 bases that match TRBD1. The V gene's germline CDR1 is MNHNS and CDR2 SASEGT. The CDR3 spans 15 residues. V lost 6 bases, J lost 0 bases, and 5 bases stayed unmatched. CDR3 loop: CASRTGFLAKNIQYF. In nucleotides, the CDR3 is TGTGCCAGCAGGACAGGGTTTCTAGCCAAAAACATTCAGTACTTC.